These 24 T cell receptor beta chains share one sample of origin, sequenced in a study of CD8 T cells in Susac syndrome. The RNA, roughly 0.45 to 1 ug, was put through reverse transcription using random hexamers. Each CDR3 protein is one row after TCRdb ran MiXCR on the immunoSEQ multiplex PCR reads. The sample includes some 260,000 distinct CDR3 sequences, around 84% seen only once; the top ten take over 0.095%. Sequencing used CD8+ T cells from PBMCs. The receptor set was obtained from a human donor with multiple sclerosis.

The chain has TRBV9 and TRBJ2-6, with D perhaps matching TRBD1 (6 bases). Germline-derived CDR1 and CDR2 are SGDLS and YYNGEE. This CDR3 comprises 18 residues. Deletions cut 5 bases from V and 0 bases from J, with 18 bases between. The CDR3: CASRSSTGETSGANVLTF. CDR3 in DNA: TGTGCCAGCAGATCTTCGACAGGAGAAACCTCTGGGGCCAACGTCCTGACTTTC.

This clonotype was seen a handful of times. The V and J genes are TRBV28 and TRBJ2-5, with D perhaps matching TRBD1 or TRBD2 (5 bases each). This CDR3 is 15 amino acids long. CDR1 and CDR2 from the germline V gene are MDHEN and SYDVKM. Trimming shortened V by 7 bases and J by 1 base, and 16 bases separated the two germline ends. The CDR3 DNA is TGTGCCAGCATGCCCGGGGCAGGGATCCAAGAGACCCAGTACTTC. Its protein is CASMPGAGIQETQYF. Full variable domain (outside the CDR3, taken from reference TRBV28 and TRBJ2-5): DVKVTQSSRYLVKRTGEKVFLECVQDMDHENMFWYRQDPGLGLRLIYFSYDVKMKEKGDIPEGYSVSREKKERFSLILESASTNQTSMYLCASMPGAGIQETQYFGPGTRLLVL.

This chain connects TRBV28 to TRBJ2-3, with D unresolved. Trimming stripped 8 bases from V and 0 bases from J, with 9 bases between. Germline V gene data show CDR1 as MDHEN and CDR2 as SYDVKM. This CDR3 has 13 residues. CDR3 bases: TGTGCCAGCTCCTCGGGTAGCACAGATACGCAGTATTTT. Translation gives CASSSGSTDTQYF.

V usage is TRBV12-3 or TRBV12-4 and J usage is TRBJ1-5, with a tentative D call TRBD1 (6 bases). V gave up 3 bases and J gave up 7 bases, with 22 bases separating them. This CDR3 contains 17 residues. DNA of the CDR3: TGTGCCAGCAGTTTTTTCCACGCCCCAGGCAGGGGCCAGCCCCAGCATTTT. Its protein product is CASSFFHAPGRGQPQHF.

In the case of this clonotype: Since no conserved phenylalanine or tryptophan closes the CDR3, a read error is the likely cause. V and J are TRBV19 and TRBJ2-4, with 7 bases matching TRBD2. There are 16 residues in the CDR3. After removal of 10 bases from V and 3 bases from J, the junction contained 15 bases not matched to a gene. The V gene's germline CDR1 is LNHDA and CDR2 SQIVND (reference sequence). The CDR3: CATDSGTNPYKNIQYL. Written as DNA, the CDR3 is TGTGCCACCGACTCCGGGACTAACCCATACAAAAACATTCAGTACCTC.

The chain has TRBV6-5 and TRBJ2-3; D remains unclear. The CDR3 has 14 residues. The V gene lost 6 bases and the J gene lost 5 bases, with 15 bases spanning the gap. CDR1 MNHEY and CDR2 SVGAGI come from the germline V gene. CDR3 sequence (DNA): TGTGCCAGCAGGGACGGGCTCACCAAAGATACGCAGTATTTT. It translates to CASRDGLTKDTQYF.

This rearrangement joins TRBV7-2 to TRBJ1-5, with D possibly TRBD1 on 6 matching bases. The CDR3 has 14 residues. V was trimmed by 6 bases and J by 1 base, leaving 10 bases between them. CDR1 is SGHTA and CDR2 is FQGNSA in the germline V gene. The DNA of the CDR3 is TGTGCCAGCAGGAGGGGGGAAAGCAATCAGCCCCAGCATTTT. Translation gives CASRRGESNQPQHF.

The rearrangement uses TRBV9 and TRBJ1-1; D possibly corresponds to TRBD1 (6 bases). The CDR3 has 15 residues. The germline V gene has CDR1 SGDLS and CDR2 YYNGEE. V shed 0 bases and J shed 5 bases, with 14 bases lying between them. The CDR3 DNA reads TGTGCCAGCAGCGTAGAGGGGGTTTGGGGGACTGAAGCTTTCTTT. This sequence encodes CASSVEGVWGTEAFF.

This clonotype was counted a few times. The chain recombines TRBV7-9 with TRBJ2-7; weak D call: TRBD2 (6 bases). Germline CDR1 reads SEHNR; CDR2 reads FQNEAQ (reference sequence). The V end was cut by 4 bases, the J end by 4 bases, with 11 bases between. The CDR3 consists of 13 residues. DNA of the CDR3: TGTGCCAGCAGCTCGACTAGTCGGTACGAGCAGTACTTC. It codes for CASSSTSRYEQYF.

Here the CDR3 reads CASSLQSGIREQYF. As DNA, the CDR3 is TGTGCCAGCAGCTTACAATCAGGGATTCGCGAGCAGTACTTC. V usage is TRBV13 and J usage is TRBJ2-7; a possible D gene is TRBD1 (5 bases). The CDR3 runs 14 residues. Between the trimmed V and J ends, which lost 2 bases and 6 bases, there was a span of 14 bases. The germline V gene has CDR1 PRHDT and CDR2 FYEKMQ (reference sequence). The variable domain in full, with the rest retrieved from reference TRBV13 and TRBJ2-7, is AAGVIQSPRHLIKEKRETATLKCYPIPRHDTVYWYQQGPGQDPQFLISFYEKMQSDKGSIPDRFSAQQFSDYHSELNMSSLELGDSALYFCASSLQSGIREQYFGPGTRLTVT.

This clonotype was found a few times. The chain joins TRBV5-1 to TRBJ1-1; D is unclear. V lost 2 bases and J 2 bases, leaving 13 bases between the germline ends. Germline V CDR1 and CDR2: SGHRS, YFSETQ. The CDR3 contains 15 residues. In DNA form, the CDR3 reads TGCGCCAGCAGCTTTACGGCATCGGGCAACACTGAAGCTTTCTTT. It specifies CASSFTASGNTEAFF.

CDR3 region: CATYAHRANEKLFF. CDR3 nucleotides: TGTGCCACGTATGCCCACCGTGCTAATGAAAAACTGTTTTTT. The chain joins TRBV24-1 to TRBJ1-4; D ambiguous. The CDR3 has 14 amino acids. V lost 10 bases to trimming and J lost 3 bases, with 14 bases between them. The germline V gene encodes CDR1 KGHDR and CDR2 SFDVKD.

The rearrangement joins TRBV7-9 to TRBJ2-7; TRBD1 matches at 8 bases. The J segment lost 2 bases and the V segment lost 3 bases, leaving 9 bases of the junction unmatched. The germline V gene has CDR1 SEHNR and CDR2 FQNEAQ (reference sequence). The CDR3 covers 16 residues. In DNA form, the CDR3 reads TGTGCCAGCAGCTTCTCGGACAGGGTGGTCCCCTACGAGCAGTACTTC. It codes for CASSFSDRVVPYEQYF.

This chain links TRBV25-1 with TRBJ1-5; possibly TRBD1 for D (6 bases). The germline V and J ends were trimmed by 5 bases and 7 bases, with 15 bases remaining between them. The CDR3 covers 14 residues. Germline loops: CDR1 MGHDK, CDR2 SYGVNS. CDR3 sequence: CASSLGGAKQPQHF. CDR3 sequence (DNA): TGTGCCAGCAGTCTTGGGGGGGCTAAACAGCCCCAGCATTTT.

The gene calls are TRBV2 and TRBJ2-3, with 8 positions matching TRBD2. This CDR3 is 11 amino acids long. With 8 bases clipped from V and 14 bases from J, the junction kept 9 bases outside the gene matches. Germline assignment: CDR1 SNHLY and CDR2 FYNNEI. In DNA, the CDR3 is TGTGCCAGCGTTGTCAGCGGGAGTAGGTATTTT. Translated: CASVVSGSRYF.

DNA for the CDR3: TGTGCCAGCAGTCCCAACCAACTGAGCTCTGGAAACACCATATATTTT. Encoded protein: CASSPNQLSSGNTIYF. The chain joins TRBV28 to TRBJ1-3; D unresolved. The CDR3 loop spans 16 amino acids. Germline V gene data show CDR1 as MDHEN and CDR2 as SYDVKM. The V and J ends lost 5 bases and 0 bases respectively, with 14 bases between them.

The chain couples TRBV9 to TRBJ2-1; D is possibly TRBD1 (5 bases). Trimming removed 0 bases at V and 2 bases at J, with 12 bases between. Germline V gene sequence: CDR1 SGDLS, CDR2 YYNGEE. The CDR3 length is 16 residues. CDR3 residues: CASSVVNTGAYNEQFF. The CDR3 DNA sequence: TGTGCCAGCAGCGTAGTGAATACAGGCGCCTACAATGAGCAGTTCTTC.

The chain has TRBV5-4 and TRBJ1-1, with 8 bases fitting TRBD1. Germline V gene lookup returns CDR1 SGHNT and CDR2 YYREEE (reference sequence). Trimming cost V 1 base and J 3 bases; bases outside gene matches: 17. The CDR3 sequence is 19 residues long. CDR3 amino acids: CASSLYPLDRAGRDTEAFF. Written as DNA, the CDR3 is TGTGCCAGCAGCTTGTATCCTTTGGACAGGGCAGGAAGAGACACTGAAGCTTTCTTT.

The chain uses TRBV9 and TRBJ1-3, with D unclear. The CDR3 is made up of 14 amino acids. Trimming took 3 bases from V and 4 from J, leaving 11 bases between them. Germline V lookup: CDR1 SGDLS, CDR2 YYNGEE. The CDR3: CASSAPGSGNTIYF. Written as DNA, the CDR3 is TGTGCCAGCAGCGCTCCGGGTTCCGGAAACACCATATATTTT.

This chain links TRBV25-1 with TRBJ2-5, with a weak D call TRBD2 (6 bases). In germline, CDR1 is MGHDK, CDR2 SYGVNS. Trimming took 3 bases from V and 1 from J, leaving 15 bases between them. The CDR3 extends over 16 amino acids. The CDR3 spells CASSEPPPGVQETQYF. In DNA, the CDR3 is TGTGCCAGCAGTGAGCCTCCACCGGGAGTCCAAGAGACCCAGTACTTC.

V and J are TRBV5-1 and TRBJ2-4; TRBD1 aligns across 10 bases. Germline V CDR1 and CDR2: SGHRS, YFSETQ. The CDR3 has 14 residues. The ends lost 0 bases at V and 8 bases at J; junction bases unmatched: 2. The CDR3 coding sequence is TGCGCCAGCAGCTTGGGACAGGGGGCTTACATTCAGTACTTC. Translation gives CASSLGQGAYIQYF.

The gene calls are TRBV28 and TRBJ2-5, with D unclear. This CDR3 comprises 13 residues. Germline V gene sequence: CDR1 MDHEN, CDR2 SYDVKM. V gave up 4 bases and J gave up 5 bases, with 11 bases separating them. The CDR3 region is CASSSWAGETQYF. DNA of the CDR3: TGTGCCAGCAGTTCATGGGCTGGGGAGACCCAGTACTTC. The entire variable domain, with the rest obtained from reference TRBV28 and TRBJ2-5, is as follows: DVKVTQSSRYLVKRTGEKVFLECVQDMDHENMFWYRQDPGLGLRLIYFSYDVKMKEKGDIPEGYSVSREKKERFSLILESASTNQTSMYLCASSSWAGETQYFGPGTRLLVL.

V is TRBV27 and J is TRBJ2-1, with 15 bases lining up with TRBD2. Germline lookup yields CDR1 MNHEY and CDR2 SMNVEV (reference sequence). V shed 2 bases and J 10 bases; nucleotides not matched to a gene: 9. The CDR3 loop spans 17 amino acids. In DNA, the CDR3 is TGTGCCAGCAGTTTACCCCAGGGACTAGCGGGAGGACGGGAGCAGTTCTTC. This sequence encodes CASSLPQGLAGGREQFF.

The chain employs TRBV19 and TRBJ2-1; D gene unclear. The germline CDR1 and CDR2 sequences are LNHDA and SQIVND (reference sequence). Trimming cost V 0 bases and J 2 bases, with 8 bases left between them. CDR3 length: 15 amino acids. CDR3 region: CASSIDLDAYNEQFF. In nucleotides, the CDR3 is TGTGCCAGTAGTATAGATCTGGACGCCTACAATGAGCAGTTCTTC. Looking up the rest from reference TRBV19 and TRBJ2-1 gives the full variable domain: DGGITQSPKYLFRKEGQNVTLSCEQNLNHDAMYWYRQDPGQGLRLIYYSQIVNDFQKGDIAEGYSVSREKKESFPLTVTSAQKNPTAFYLCASSIDLDAYNEQFFGPGTRLTVL.